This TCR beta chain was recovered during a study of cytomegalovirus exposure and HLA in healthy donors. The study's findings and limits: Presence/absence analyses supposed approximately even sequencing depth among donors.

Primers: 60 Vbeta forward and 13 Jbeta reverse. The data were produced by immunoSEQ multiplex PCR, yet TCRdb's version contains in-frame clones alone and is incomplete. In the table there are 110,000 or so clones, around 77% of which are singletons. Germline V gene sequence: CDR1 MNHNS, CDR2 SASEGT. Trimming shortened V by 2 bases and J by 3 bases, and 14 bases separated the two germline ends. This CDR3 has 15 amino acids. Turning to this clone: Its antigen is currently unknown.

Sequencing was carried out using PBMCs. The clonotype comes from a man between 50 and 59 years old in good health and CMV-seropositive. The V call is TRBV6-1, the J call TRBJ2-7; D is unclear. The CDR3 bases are TGTGCCAGCAGTGAACAGCTGAGGTCCGGCTACGAGCAGTACTTC. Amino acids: CASSEQLRSGYEQYF.